This T cell receptor beta chain was sequenced in a study of spatial heterogeneity in lung cancer. About the study: Matched bulk RNA-seq provided a T cell module score, and TCR transcript counts in tumor regions correlated strongly with it.

Points on this clonotype: Its antigen remains unknown.

Study-wide results and caveats: Mutation counts in tumors were tracked by counts of expanded intratumoral alpha and beta TCRs. Expanded TCR counts, ubiquitous and regional, correlated respectively with ubiquitous and regional nonsynonymous mutation counts.

Time point denoted: sample taken at primary tumor resection. Tumor, nontumor lung or frozen PBMC supplied whole RNA that was sequenced unsorted. The V end was cut by 0 bases, the J end by 0 bases, with 15 bases between. The CDR3 spans 18 residues. The germline V gene has CDR1 LGHNA and CDR2 YSLEER. TCR cDNA molecules were tagged individually, and each one carried a unique molecular identifier. MiXCR, applied by TCRdb to the 5' RACE reads, yields one record per CDR3 protein. Among about 9,200 distinct CDR3 sequences listed, roughly 54% were seen once. The TCR sequence derives from a female donor with early-stage non-small cell lung cancer. The J gene is TRBJ2-1, the V gene TRBV4-3, with D possibly matching TRBD2 (5 bases). This specimen consisted of lung tumor tissue, obtained at surgery. The CDR3 sequence: CASSQDSGLPSSYNEQFF. CDR3 nucleotide sequence: TGCGCCAGCAGCCAAGATTCCGGACTTCCATCCTCCTACAATGAGCAGTTCTTC.